This T cell receptor (beta chain) was retrieved from a study of Tregs in tolerant kidney transplant recipients. Assay: immunoSEQ multiplex PCR; the TCRdb copy retains only in-frame clones and omits some. The sample has 80,000 to 90,000 clones; just over 90% are singletons. CDR1 is MNHEY and CDR2 is SMNVEV in the germline V gene (reference sequence). The CDR3 length is 13 residues. V was pared by 4 bases and J by 0 bases, with 7 bases between. As for this clone: The antigen is undetermined.

Thawed PBMCs were FACS-sorted into unstimulated CD4+CD25+CD127- regulatory T cells, CD4+CD25- non-regulatory cells, CD4 and CD8 cells. Study-wide results and caveats: Activated donor B cell expansion appeared to reveal the most relevant donor-specific TCRbeta repertoire. Few patients were studied, so findings need validation in larger groups. Biological reproducibility was not directly addressed in this study.

Sequencing was carried out using CD8+ T cells from blood. This sequence was found in a human donor in good health. The chain is built from TRBV27 and TRBJ2-7, with D perhaps matching TRBD2 (5 bases). The chain's CDR3 is CASSSRDSYEQYF. For the CDR3, the DNA is TGTGCCAGCAGTTCCCGGGACTCCTACGAGCAGTACTTC.